This T cell receptor beta chain emerged from a study of T cells in Graves' hyperthyroidism and ophthalmopathy. Looking at the study overall: Peripheral blood was collected at initial diagnosis, before any treatment.

Findings and caveats of the study: Model-based prediction identified ophthalmopathy a median roughly 6.1 months prior to its onset. Researchers found most expanded thyroid clonotypes above 0.001 in blood as well.

Regions amplified from RNA transcripts were the TCR beta CDR3 regions. HTBI primers were the set used in a first-round RT-PCR of the TCR CDR3. TCRdb called the multiplex PCR reads again in MiXCR, with one record for every CDR3 protein. The top ten clones hold roughly 6.9% of a sample with about 600,000 distinct CDR3 sequences, approximately 15% of them seen once. Germline values: CDR1 SGHTA, CDR2 FQGTGA. After removal of 2 bases from V and 2 bases from J, the junction contained 5 bases not matched to a gene. This CDR3 region has 16 residues. This clonotype was counted at least ten times. No antigen is known for it.

The origin of this receptor is a young woman with Graves' ophthalmopathy. Sample: blood. This chain links TRBV7-3 with TRBJ2-1; 8 bases match TRBD2. The CDR3 coding sequence is TGTGCCAGCAGCTTATTCAGCGGGAGCGCCTACAATGAGCAGTTCTTC. Protein sequence: CASSLFSGSAYNEQFF.